What follows describes a single T cell receptor beta chain. CDR1 is KGHSH, CDR2 LQKENI, per germline. The CDR3 totals 17 residues. V was trimmed by 1 base and J by 5 bases, leaving 20 bases between them. This sample was included in a study of T cell changes during pregnancy in multiple sclerosis. TCRdb keeps only in-frame clones here, not all; method: immunoSEQ multiplex PCR. Of 50,000 to 70,000 clones detected, 90% to 95% appear once; the ten largest clones hold more than 1.5%. This receptor was obtained from a female donor with multiple sclerosis, enrolled in a pregnancy study. The gene calls are TRBV18 and TRBJ2-5; D might be TRBD1 (5 bases). The sample consisted of peripheral blood, taken after pregnancy. This CDR3 is CASSPHISGSGGETQYF. The CDR3 DNA sequence: TGTGCCAGCTCACCACATATCTCAGGGTCCGGTGGGGAGACCCAGTACTTC. The full variable domain, its missing parts supplied by reference TRBV18 and TRBJ2-5, is NAGVMQNPRHLVRRRGQEARLRCSPMKGHSHVYWYRQLPEEGLKFMVYLQKENIIDESGMPKERFSAEFPKEGPSILRIQQVVRGDSAAYFCASSPHISGSGGETQYFGPGTRLLVL.